This T cell receptor (beta chain) was documented in a study of CD8 T cells in Susac syndrome. The germline V and J ends were trimmed by 5 bases and 0 bases, with 7 bases remaining between them. The CDR3 runs 13 residues. Germline V gives CDR1 MNHNS, CDR2 SASEGT. Random-hexamer reverse transcription was applied to 0.5 to 1 ug RNA. By means of immunoSEQ multiplex PCR, TCR beta CDR3 spanning 54 Vbeta and 13 Jbeta underwent amplification. TCRdb ran MiXCR on the immunoSEQ multiplex PCR reads and lists one entry per CDR3 protein. The sample lists hundreds of thousands of distinct CDR3 sequences; approximately 95% were seen once. Sequencing targeted TCR beta in blood CD8+ and CD4+ T cells.

The J gene is TRBJ2-5, the V gene TRBV6-1; D remains unclear. The sequence came from a human donor with multiple sclerosis. The sample consisted of CD4+ T cells from PBMCs. In DNA form, the CDR3 reads TGTGCCAGCAGTACAAGTTACCAAGAGACCCAGTACTTC. The encoded protein is CASSTSYQETQYF.